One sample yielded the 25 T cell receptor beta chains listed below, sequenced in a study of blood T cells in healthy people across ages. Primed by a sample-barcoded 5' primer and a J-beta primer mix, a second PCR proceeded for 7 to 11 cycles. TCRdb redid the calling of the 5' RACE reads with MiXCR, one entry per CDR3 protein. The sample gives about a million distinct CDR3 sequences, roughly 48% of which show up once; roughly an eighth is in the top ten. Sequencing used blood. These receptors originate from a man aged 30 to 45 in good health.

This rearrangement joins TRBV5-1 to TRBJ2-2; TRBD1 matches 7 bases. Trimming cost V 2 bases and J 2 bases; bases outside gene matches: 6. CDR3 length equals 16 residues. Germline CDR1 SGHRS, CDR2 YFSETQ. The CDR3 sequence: CASSLRQGVNTGELFF. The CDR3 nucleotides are TGCGCCAGCAGCTTACGCCAGGGGGTTAACACCGGGGAGCTGTTTTTT.

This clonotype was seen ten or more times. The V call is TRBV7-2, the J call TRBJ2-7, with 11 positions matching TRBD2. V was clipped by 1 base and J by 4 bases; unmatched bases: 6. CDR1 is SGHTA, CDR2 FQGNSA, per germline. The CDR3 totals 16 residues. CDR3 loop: CASSLGPSGGLYEQYF. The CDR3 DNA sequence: TGTGCCAGCAGCTTAGGCCCTAGCGGGGGGTTGTACGAGCAGTACTTC.

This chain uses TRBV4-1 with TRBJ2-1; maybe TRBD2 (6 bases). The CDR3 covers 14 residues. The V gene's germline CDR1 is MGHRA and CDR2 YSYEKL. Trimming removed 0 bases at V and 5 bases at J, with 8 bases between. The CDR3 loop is CASSQETRNNEQFF. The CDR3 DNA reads TGCGCCAGCAGCCAAGAGACTAGAAACAATGAGCAGTTCTTC.

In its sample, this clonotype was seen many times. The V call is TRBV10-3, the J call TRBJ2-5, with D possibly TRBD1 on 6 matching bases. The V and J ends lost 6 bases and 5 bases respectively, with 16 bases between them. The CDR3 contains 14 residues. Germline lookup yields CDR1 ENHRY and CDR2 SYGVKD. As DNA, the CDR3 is TGTGCCATCAGCTCGTCTCAGGGGAGTGAGACCCAGTACTTC. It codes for CAISSSQGSETQYF.

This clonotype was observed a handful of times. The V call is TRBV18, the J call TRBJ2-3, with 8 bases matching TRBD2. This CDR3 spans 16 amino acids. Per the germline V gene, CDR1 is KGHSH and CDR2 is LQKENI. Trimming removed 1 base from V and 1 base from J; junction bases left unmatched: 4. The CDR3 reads CASSPRGLGGTDTQYF. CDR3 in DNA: TGTGCCAGCTCACCACGGGGACTAGGGGGCACAGATACGCAGTATTTT.

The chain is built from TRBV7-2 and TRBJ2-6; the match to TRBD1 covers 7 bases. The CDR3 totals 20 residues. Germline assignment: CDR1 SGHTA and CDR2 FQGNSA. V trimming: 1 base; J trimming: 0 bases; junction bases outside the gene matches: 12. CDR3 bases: TGTGCCAGCAGCTTAGGGAGGAGAGGGGGCCAACCCTCTGGGGCCAACGTCCTGACTTTC. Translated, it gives CASSLGRRGGQPSGANVLTF.

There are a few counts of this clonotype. The CDR3 region is CASSAGGGNNEKLFF. CDR3 in DNA: TGTGCCAGCAGCGCAGGTGGAGGGAATAATGAAAAACTGTTTTTT. V is TRBV7-9 and J is TRBJ1-4; D is unclear. CDR1 and CDR2 (germline): SEHNR, FQNEAQ (reference sequence). This CDR3 has 15 amino acids. Deletions cut 5 bases from V and 4 bases from J, with 14 bases between. Full variable domain (remainder filled in from reference TRBV7-9 and TRBJ1-4): DTGVSQNPRHKITKRGQNVTFRCDPISEHNRLYWYRQTLGQGPEFLTYFQNEAQLEKSRLLSDRFSAERPKGSFSTLEIQRTEQGDSAMYLCASSAGGGNNEKLFFGSGTQLSVL.

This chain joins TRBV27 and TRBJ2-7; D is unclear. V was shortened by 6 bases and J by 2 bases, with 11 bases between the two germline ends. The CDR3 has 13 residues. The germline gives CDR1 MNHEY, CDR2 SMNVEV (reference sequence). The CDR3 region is CASRPDGAYEQYF. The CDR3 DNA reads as TGTGCCAGCAGACCAGACGGAGCCTACGAGCAGTACTTC.

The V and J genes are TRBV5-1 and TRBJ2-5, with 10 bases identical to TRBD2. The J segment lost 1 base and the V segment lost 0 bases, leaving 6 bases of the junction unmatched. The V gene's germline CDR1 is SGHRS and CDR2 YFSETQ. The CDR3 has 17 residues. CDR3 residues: CASSLGLLAGFQETQYF. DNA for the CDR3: TGCGCCAGCAGCTTGGGTCTACTAGCGGGGTTCCAAGAGACCCAGTACTTC.

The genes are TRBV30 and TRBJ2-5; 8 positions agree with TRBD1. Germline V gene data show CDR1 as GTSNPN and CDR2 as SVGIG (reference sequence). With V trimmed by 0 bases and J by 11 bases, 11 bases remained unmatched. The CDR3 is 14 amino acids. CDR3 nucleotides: TGTGCCTGGAGTGTACTCGGACAGGGCGACAAGCAGTACTTC. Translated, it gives CAWSVLGQGDKQYF.

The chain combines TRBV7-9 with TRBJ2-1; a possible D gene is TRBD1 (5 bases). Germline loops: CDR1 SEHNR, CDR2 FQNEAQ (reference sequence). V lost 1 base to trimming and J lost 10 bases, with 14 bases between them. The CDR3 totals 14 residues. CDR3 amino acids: CASSLDGAAYEQFF. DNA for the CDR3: TGTGCCAGCAGCTTAGATGGGGCCGCGTACGAGCAGTTCTTC.

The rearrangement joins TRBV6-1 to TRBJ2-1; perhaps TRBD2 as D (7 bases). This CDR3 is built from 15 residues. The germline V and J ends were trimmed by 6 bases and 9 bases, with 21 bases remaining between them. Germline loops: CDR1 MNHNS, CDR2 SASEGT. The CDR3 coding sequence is TGTGCCAGCAGGCATATGGGGGGGGGCCAAAGTGAGCAGTTCTTC. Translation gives CASRHMGGGQSEQFF.

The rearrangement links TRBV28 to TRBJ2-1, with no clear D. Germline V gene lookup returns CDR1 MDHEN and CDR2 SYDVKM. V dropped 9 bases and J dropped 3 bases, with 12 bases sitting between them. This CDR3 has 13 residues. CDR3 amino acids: CASLKSDYNEQFF. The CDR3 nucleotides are TGTGCCAGTCTCAAATCGGACTACAATGAGCAGTTCTTC.

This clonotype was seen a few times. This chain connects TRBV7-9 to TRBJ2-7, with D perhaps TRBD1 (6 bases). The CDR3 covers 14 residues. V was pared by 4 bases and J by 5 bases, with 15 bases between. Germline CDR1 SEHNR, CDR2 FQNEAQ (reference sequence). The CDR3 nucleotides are TGTGCCAGCAGCTCCTCGGACAGAGCGAACGAGCAGTACTTC. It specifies CASSSSDRANEQYF.

The CDR3 DNA follows: TGCGCCAGCAGCCAAGGTCCCCGGGGAGCGGGGAAAGAGACCCAGTACTTC. Translated, it gives CASSQGPRGAGKETQYF. The chain couples TRBV4-3 to TRBJ2-5, with 7 bases identical to TRBD2. Germline-derived CDR1 and CDR2 are LGHNA and YSLEER. The V and J ends lost 1 base and 3 bases, in that order; junction bases with no gene match: 11. The CDR3 is 17 residues long.

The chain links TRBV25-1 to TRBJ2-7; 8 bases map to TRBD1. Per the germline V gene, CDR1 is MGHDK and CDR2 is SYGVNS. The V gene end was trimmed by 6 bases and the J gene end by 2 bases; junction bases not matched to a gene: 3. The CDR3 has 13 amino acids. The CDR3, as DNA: TGTGCCAGCAGGGGACAGGCCGCCTACGAGCAGTACTTC. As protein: CASRGQAAYEQYF.

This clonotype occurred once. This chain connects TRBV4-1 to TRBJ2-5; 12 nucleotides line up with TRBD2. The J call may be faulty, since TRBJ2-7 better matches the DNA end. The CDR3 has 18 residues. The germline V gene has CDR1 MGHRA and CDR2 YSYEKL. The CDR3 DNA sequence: TGCGCCAGCAGCTCCTTCACCGGGACTAGCGGGCCTTCCTACGAGCAGTACTTC. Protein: CASSSFTGTSGPSYEQYF.

For the CDR3, the DNA is TGTGCCAGCACCCCAGACGGATTGTATGGCTACACCTTC. Translation: CASTPDGLYGYTF. The chain has TRBV7-9 and TRBJ1-2; no reliable D call. Trimming took 7 bases from V and 5 from J, leaving 14 bases between them. CDR1 and CDR2 (germline): SEHNR, FQNEAQ (reference sequence). The CDR3 totals 13 residues. Based on the CDR3 plus reference TRBV7-9 and TRBJ1-2, the full variable domain is DTGVSQNPRHKITKRGQNVTFRCDPISEHNRLYWYRQTLGQGPEFLTYFQNEAQLEKSRLLSDRFSAERPKGSFSTLEIQRTEQGDSAMYLCASTPDGLYGYTFGSGTRLTVV.

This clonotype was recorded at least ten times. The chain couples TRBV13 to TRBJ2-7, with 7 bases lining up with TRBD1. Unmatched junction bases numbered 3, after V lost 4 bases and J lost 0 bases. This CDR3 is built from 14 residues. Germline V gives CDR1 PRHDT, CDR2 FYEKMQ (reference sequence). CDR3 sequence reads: CASSSGQNSYEQYF. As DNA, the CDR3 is TGTGCCAGCAGCTCGGGACAGAACTCCTACGAGCAGTACTTC. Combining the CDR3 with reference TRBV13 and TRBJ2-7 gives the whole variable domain AAGVIQSPRHLIKEKRETATLKCYPIPRHDTVYWYQQGPGQDPQFLISFYEKMQSDKGSIPDRFSAQQFSDYHSELNMSSLELGDSALYFCASSSGQNSYEQYFGPGTRLTVT.

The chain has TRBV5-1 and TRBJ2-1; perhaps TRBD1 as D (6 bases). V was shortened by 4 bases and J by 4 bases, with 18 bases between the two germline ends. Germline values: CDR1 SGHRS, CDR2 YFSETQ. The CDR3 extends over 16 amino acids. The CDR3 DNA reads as TGCGCCAGCAGCCAGAGTGCGGCCAGGGGATACAATGAGCAGTTCTTC. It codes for CASSQSAARGYNEQFF.

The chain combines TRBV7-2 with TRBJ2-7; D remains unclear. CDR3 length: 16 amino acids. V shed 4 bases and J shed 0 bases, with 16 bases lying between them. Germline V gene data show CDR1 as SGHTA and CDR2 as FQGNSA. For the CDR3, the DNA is TGTGCCAGCAGCTCCCCCTTGAGACACTACTCCTACGAGCAGTACTTC. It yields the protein CASSSPLRHYSYEQYF.

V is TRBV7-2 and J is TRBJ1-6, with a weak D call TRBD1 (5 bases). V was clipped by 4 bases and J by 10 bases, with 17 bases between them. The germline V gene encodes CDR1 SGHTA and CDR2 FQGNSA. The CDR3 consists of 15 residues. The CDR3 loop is CASSSTEGYRSPLHF. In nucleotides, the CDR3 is TGTGCCAGCAGCTCGACCGAGGGGTACAGGTCACCCCTCCACTTT.

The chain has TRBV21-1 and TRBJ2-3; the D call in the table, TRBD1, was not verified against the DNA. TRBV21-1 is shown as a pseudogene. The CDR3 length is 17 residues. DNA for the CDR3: TGTGCCAGCAGCAAAAAGGGATCAGGGGGAGGCACAGATACGCAGTATTTT. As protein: CASSKKGSGGGTDTQYF.

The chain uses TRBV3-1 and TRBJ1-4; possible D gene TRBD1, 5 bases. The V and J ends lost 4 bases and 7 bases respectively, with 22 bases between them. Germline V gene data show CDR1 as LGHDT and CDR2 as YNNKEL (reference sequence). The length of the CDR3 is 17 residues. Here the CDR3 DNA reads TGTGCCAGCAGCCGCCTTCACTATGGGCAGGGAGGTGAAAAACTGTTTTTT. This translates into CASSRLHYGQGGEKLFF.

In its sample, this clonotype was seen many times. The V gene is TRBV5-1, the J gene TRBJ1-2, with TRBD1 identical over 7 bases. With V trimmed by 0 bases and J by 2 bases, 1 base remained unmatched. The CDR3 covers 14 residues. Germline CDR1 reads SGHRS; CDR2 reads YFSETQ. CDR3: CASSLEGANYGYTF. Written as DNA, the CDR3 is TGCGCCAGCAGCTTGGAGGGGGCGAACTATGGCTACACCTTC.